A single sample is the source of the 13 T cell receptor beta chains below, sequenced in a study of blood T cell repertoires in COVID-19. Assay used: immunoSEQ multiplex PCR; TCRdb lists only in-frame clones, some missing. The repertoire holds a few hundred thousand clones, with roughly 90% as singletons. Sequencing input: PBMCs or T cells enriched from blood (not recorded which). Receptors were obtained from a woman under 40 who had recovered from COVID-19.

This chain links TRBV20-1 with TRBJ1-1; D is ambiguous. CDR1 and CDR2 from the germline V gene are DFQATT and SNEGSKA (reference sequence). The CDR3 is 11 amino acids. The CDR3, as DNA: TGCAGGGCATTGGCGAACACTGAAGCTTTCTTT. Its protein is CRALANTEAFF.

The chain links TRBV5-5 to TRBJ2-3, with D perhaps TRBD2 (6 bases). The CDR3 is 16 amino acids. The V and J ends lost 0 bases and 0 bases respectively, with 11 bases between them. Germline-derived CDR1 and CDR2 are SGHKS and YYEKEE (reference sequence). The CDR3 here is CASSLGSGPSTDTQYF. CDR3 bases: TGTGCCAGCAGCTTGGGTAGCGGCCCGAGCACAGATACGCAGTATTTT. The whole variable domain, filled in from reference TRBV5-5 and TRBJ2-3, reads DAGVTQSPTHLIKTRGQQVTLRCSPISGHKSVSWYQQVLGQGPQFIFQYYEKEERGRGNFPDRFSARQFPNYSSELNVNALLLGDSALYLCASSLGSGPSTDTQYFGPGTRLTVL.

V gene TRBV19 combines with J gene TRBJ1-5, with D tentatively TRBD1 (5 bases). The CDR3 has 13 residues. Trimming cost V 6 bases and J 5 bases, with 11 bases left between them. Germline CDR1 LNHDA, CDR2 SQIVND (reference sequence). The CDR3 nucleotides are TGTGCCAGTAGCCCGACGGGGGATCAGCCCCAGCATTTT. It translates to CASSPTGDQPQHF.

The V and J genes are TRBV5-1 and TRBJ1-1; D is ambiguous. The V and J ends lost 1 base and 0 bases respectively, with 7 bases between them. Germline-derived CDR1 and CDR2 are SGHRS and YFSETQ. This CDR3 has 14 amino acids. The CDR3 DNA sequence: TGCGCCAGCAGCTTGCGGGTCATGAACACTGAAGCTTTCTTT. Translating it yields CASSLRVMNTEAFF.

The chain uses TRBV7-9 and TRBJ2-7; 7 nucleotides align to TRBD1. After removal of 2 bases from V and 1 base from J, the junction contained 2 bases not matched to a gene. Per the germline V gene, CDR1 is SEHNR and CDR2 is FQNEAQ (reference sequence). The length of the CDR3 is 14 residues. The CDR3 DNA is TGTGCCAGCAGCTTAATGGGACAGTCCTACGAGCAGTACTTC. This translates into CASSLMGQSYEQYF.

This rearrangement joins TRBV19 to TRBJ2-2; a possible D gene is TRBD1 (5 bases). Between the trimmed V and J ends, which lost 5 bases and 7 bases, there was a span of 14 bases. CDR1 and CDR2 from the germline V gene are LNHDA and SQIVND (reference sequence). The length of the CDR3 is 14 residues. The CDR3 here is CASSQGFRIGELFF. The CDR3 DNA reads TGTGCCAGTAGTCAGGGCTTCCGGATCGGGGAGCTGTTTTTT.

The sample holds one count of this clone. The chain combines TRBV27 with TRBJ1-6, with D maybe TRBD1 (6 bases). Trimming took 2 bases from V and 10 from J, leaving 15 bases between them. Germline values: CDR1 MNHEY, CDR2 SMNVEV (reference sequence). The CDR3 consists of 15 residues. CDR3: CASSLEQGNWSPLHF. The CDR3 bases are TGTGCCAGCAGTTTAGAACAGGGTAATTGGTCACCCCTCCACTTT.

This rearrangement joins TRBV19 to TRBJ2-1, with 7 bases that match TRBD2. V lost 3 bases to trimming and J lost 3 bases; unmatched junction nucleotides: 5. CDR1 and CDR2 (germline): LNHDA, SQIVND (reference sequence). The CDR3 totals 15 residues. Here the CDR3 DNA reads TGTGCCAGTAGTATGATACTAGCGAACTACAATGAGCAGTTCTTC. Its protein is CASSMILANYNEQFF.

The gene calls are TRBV30 and TRBJ2-2; TRBD2 is a possible D gene (7 bases). The length of the CDR3 is 11 residues. From germline, CDR1 is GTSNPN and CDR2 SVGIG (reference sequence). V gave up 7 bases and J gave up 12 bases, with 15 bases separating them. The CDR3 sequence: CAYLGGGQLFF. The CDR3 nucleotides read TGTGCCTACCTAGGGGGAGGGCAGCTGTTTTTT.

The chain links TRBV28 to TRBJ1-2; D uncertain. Germline V gives CDR1 MDHEN, CDR2 SYDVKM. The germline V and J ends were trimmed by 2 bases and 5 bases, with 12 bases remaining between them. CDR3 length equals 14 residues. CDR3: CASSLSGREYGYTF. DNA of the CDR3: TGTGCCAGCAGTTTAAGTGGGCGGGAGTATGGCTACACCTTC.

This clone was seen only a few times. This rearrangement joins TRBV12-3 or TRBV12-4 to TRBJ1-4; D might be TRBD1 (6 bases). The V and J ends lost 6 bases and 8 bases respectively, with 7 bases between them. This CDR3 spans 11 amino acids. For the CDR3, the DNA is TGTGCCAGCAGGGGGGCCGAAAAACTGTTTTTT. It codes for CASRGAEKLFF.

The chain is built from TRBV19 and TRBJ2-2; D gene uncertain. Between the trimmed V and J ends, which lost 7 bases and 1 base, there was a span of 13 bases. The CDR3 length is 15 residues. The germline V gene has CDR1 LNHDA and CDR2 SQIVND (reference sequence). DNA for the CDR3: TGTGCCAGTACCGAGGTACTCATGAACACCGGGGAGCTGTTTTTT. Protein sequence: CASTEVLMNTGELFF. The whole variable domain, remainder taken from reference TRBV19 and TRBJ2-2, is DGGITQSPKYLFRKEGQNVTLSCEQNLNHDAMYWYRQDPGQGLRLIYYSQIVNDFQKGDIAEGYSVSREKKESFPLTVTSAQKNPTAFYLCASTEVLMNTGELFFGEGSRLTVL.

This chain uses TRBV11-2 with TRBJ2-6; 8 bases are a match to TRBD1. The length of the CDR3 is 18 residues. J gave up 0 bases and V 4 bases, and 8 bases lay outside the gene matches. CDR1 SGHAT and CDR2 FQNNGV come from the germline V gene. The CDR3 nucleotides are TGTGCCAGCAGCTCCTCCCCAGGGGGCGACTCTGGGGCCAACGTCCTGACTTTC. This gives the protein CASSSSPGGDSGANVLTF.